Presented here are 9 T cell receptor beta chains from one specimen sequenced in a study of identical twins. TCRdb reanalysed the 5' RACE reads using MiXCR and keeps one entry per CDR3 protein. In the table there are about 900,000 distinct CDR3 sequences, more than 9% of which are singletons. The data were also submitted as part of a second study, on yellow fever vaccine responses in identical twins.

Sequenced: PBMCs. The source of these receptors is a woman between 18 and 30 years old in good health.

The chain is built from TRBV9 and TRBJ1-1; possible D gene TRBD1, 5 bases. Trimming stripped 0 bases from V and 4 bases from J, with 10 bases between. The V gene's germline CDR1 is SGDLS and CDR2 YYNGEE. This CDR3 spans 14 amino acids. For the CDR3, the DNA is TGTGCCAGCAGCGTAGGCAGGGTCAGCACTGAAGCTTTCTTT. Translation gives CASSVGRVSTEAFF.

The genes are TRBV29-1 and TRBJ2-7; 12 nucleotides match TRBD1. Germline CDR1 SQVTM, CDR2 ANQGSEA. This CDR3 has 13 amino acids. Trimming cost V 6 bases and J 2 bases; bases outside gene matches: 2. This CDR3 is CSVRDRGPYEQYF. The CDR3 bases are TGCAGCGTGAGGGACAGGGGGCCCTACGAGCAGTACTTC.

The chain has TRBV5-4 and TRBJ2-3, with 7 bases that match TRBD1. V was pared by 4 bases and J by 0 bases, with 11 bases of the junction left unmatched. There are 17 residues in the CDR3. The germline gives CDR1 SGHNT, CDR2 YYREEE (reference sequence). CDR3 in amino acids: CASSPLMTGISTDTQYF. In nucleotides, the CDR3 is TGTGCCAGCAGCCCTTTAATGACAGGGATTAGCACAGATACGCAGTATTTT.

This clonotype turned up a few times. The CDR3 reads CASSPDLHSYEQYF. The CDR3 nucleotides are TGCGCCAGCAGCCCGGACCTACACTCCTACGAGCAGTACTTC. The chain couples TRBV5-1 to TRBJ2-7; D remains unclear. The CDR3 sequence is 14 residues long. Germline V gene lookup returns CDR1 SGHRS and CDR2 YFSETQ. V was pared by 4 bases and J by 0 bases, with 11 bases between. The entire variable domain, with the rest obtained from reference TRBV5-1 and TRBJ2-7, is as follows: KAGVTQTPRYLIKTRGQQVTLSCSPISGHRSVSWYQQTPGQGLQFLFEYFSETQRNKGNFPGRFSGRQFSNSRSEMNVSTLELGDSALYLCASSPDLHSYEQYFGPGTRLTVT.

The table lists this clonotype with many counts. The rearrangement uses TRBV12-3 or TRBV12-4 and TRBJ2-1; D unclear. The CDR3 loop spans 12 amino acids. Trimming took 2 bases from V and 6 from J, leaving 5 bases between them. The CDR3, as DNA: TGTGCCAGCAGTTTACAGCGCAATGAGCAGTTCTTC. Amino acids: CASSLQRNEQFF.

This chain links TRBV20-1 with TRBJ2-3; 7 bases are shared with TRBD1. CDR3 length: 13 amino acids. Per germline, CDR1 DFQATT and CDR2 SNEGSKA (reference sequence). After removal of 6 bases from V and 3 bases from J, the junction contained 6 bases not matched to a gene. CDR3 sequence (DNA): TGCAGTGCCGACCACAGGGGTACAGATACGCAGTATTTT. Amino acid sequence: CSADHRGTDTQYF.

This clonotype was found a few times. The chain carries TRBV7-9 and TRBJ2-1; 10 nucleotides agree with TRBD2. Germline V lookup: CDR1 SEHNR, CDR2 FQNEAQ (reference sequence). The CDR3 totals 17 residues. With V trimmed by 2 bases and J by 7 bases, 11 bases remained unmatched. CDR3 in DNA: TGTGCCAGCAGCTTACGGATCGGGACTAGCGTTCTTAATGAGCAGTTCTTC. Protein: CASSLRIGTSVLNEQFF.

The chain carries TRBV6-6 and TRBJ1-5; D possibly corresponds to TRBD1 (6 bases). The CDR3 extends over 13 amino acids. Germline-derived CDR1 and CDR2 are MNHNY and SVGAGI (reference sequence). Trimming pared 7 bases from V and 5 bases from J, leaving 12 bases between. The CDR3 DNA follows: TGTGCCAGCAAGAGGGGGGTCGATCAGCCCCAGCATTTT. Translating it yields CASKRGVDQPQHF.

There are a few counts of this clonotype. The rearrangement joins TRBV20-1 to TRBJ2-7; no reliable D call. V was shortened by 4 bases and J by 2 bases, with 12 bases between the two germline ends. Per germline, CDR1 DFQATT and CDR2 SNEGSKA (reference sequence). The CDR3 totals 13 residues. In DNA, the CDR3 is TGCAGTGCTACAAGAGGAAACACCTACGAGCAGTACTTC. Translated: CSATRGNTYEQYF.